Listed here are 23 T cell receptor beta chains from one sample, sequenced in a study of blood T cell repertoires in COVID-19. The method was immunoSEQ multiplex PCR; TCRdb's version includes in-frame clones alone and lacks a portion of them. Here the sample spans roughly 130,000 clones, approximately 80% being singletons. Sequencing input: peripheral blood. The receptors were sampled from an older woman with acute or convalescent COVID-19.

This chain links TRBV3-1 (or the pseudogene TRBV3-2) with TRBJ2-3; TRBD2 matches at 8 bases. In germline, CDR1 is LGHDT, CDR2 YNNKEL (reference sequence). Germline trimming cut 4 bases from V and 0 bases from J; bases unmatched to any gene: 12. The CDR3 covers 18 residues. The CDR3 reads CASSPTRGGGLSTDTQYF. CDR3 in DNA: TGTGCCAGCAGCCCGACGAGGGGCGGGGGGTTGAGCACAGATACGCAGTATTTT.

J is TRBJ2-1 and V is TRBV28; 11 bases are shared with TRBD1. The CDR3 has 18 residues. V was pared by 6 bases and J by 1 base, with 11 bases of the junction left unmatched. Per germline, CDR1 MDHEN and CDR2 SYDVKM. The CDR3 nucleotides read TGTGCCAGCAGGCCTCGCCCCGGGACAGGGGGTTCCTACAATGAGCAGTTCTTC. Encoded protein: CASRPRPGTGGSYNEQFF.

The chain combines TRBV5-8 with TRBJ1-2; 10 bases align to TRBD1. The CDR3 contains 15 residues. The junction had 7 bases not matched to a gene; V was cut back by 4 bases and J by 4 bases. Germline V gene sequence: CDR1 SGHTS, CDR2 YDEGEE. The CDR3 sequence is CASSRGQGEGYGYTF. CDR3 DNA sequence: TGTGCCAGCAGCCGTGGACAGGGGGAGGGCTATGGCTACACCTTC.

Only a few counts were recorded for this clone. The CDR3 DNA reads as TGTGCCAGCTCCCTGTCATCGGGGTTCTCTGGGGCCAACGTCCTGACTTTC. As protein: CASSLSSGFSGANVLTF. The chain recombines TRBV18 with TRBJ2-6; D possibly corresponds to TRBD2 (5 bases). Trimming cost V 6 bases and J 0 bases, with 15 bases left between them. Germline lookup yields CDR1 KGHSH and CDR2 LQKENI. The CDR3 totals 17 residues.

The V call is TRBV5-1, the J call TRBJ1-1; D is perhaps TRBD1 (6 bases). The CDR3 length is 14 residues. Trimming took 3 bases from V and 3 from J, leaving 12 bases between them. Germline loops: CDR1 SGHRS, CDR2 YFSETQ. The CDR3 DNA is TGCGCCAGCAGCTCTCAAGGGGGGGACACTGAAGCTTTCTTT. Its translation: CASSSQGGDTEAFF.

This clone was seen a single time. The CDR3 is CASSLKGQGTGNTIYF. The CDR3 DNA is TGTGCCAGCAGCTTAAAGGGACAGGGGACTGGAAACACCATATATTTT. This chain links TRBV7-9 with TRBJ1-3, with TRBD1 matching 10 bases. V trimming: 2 bases; J trimming: 2 bases; junction bases outside the gene matches: 3. Germline loops: CDR1 SEHNR, CDR2 FQNEAQ (reference sequence). This CDR3 has 16 amino acids. The whole variable domain, filled in from reference TRBV7-9 and TRBJ1-3, reads DTGVSQNPRHKITKRGQNVTFRCDPISEHNRLYWYRQTLGQGPEFLTYFQNEAQLEKSRLLSDRFSAERPKGSFSTLEIQRTEQGDSAMYLCASSLKGQGTGNTIYFGEGSWLTVV.

J is TRBJ1-1 and V is TRBV7-3; D might be TRBD1 (5 bases). CDR1 and CDR2 (germline): SGHTA, FQGTGA. This CDR3 region has 14 residues. V was shortened by 5 bases and J by 6 bases, with 16 bases between the two germline ends. The CDR3 loop is CASSPQGADPEAFF. The CDR3 DNA sequence: TGTGCCAGCAGCCCCCAAGGGGCCGATCCTGAAGCTTTCTTT. Filled out from reference TRBV7-3 and TRBJ1-1, the complete variable domain reads GAGVSQTPSNKVTEKGKYVELRCDPISGHTALYWYRQSLGQGPEFLIYFQGTGAADDSGLPNDRFFAVRPEGSVSTLKIQRTERGDSAVYLCASSPQGADPEAFFGQGTRLTVV.

This chain uses TRBV2 with TRBJ2-2, with D tentatively TRBD1 (6 bases). CDR1 and CDR2 from the germline V gene are SNHLY and FYNNEI. This CDR3 spans 16 amino acids. The V end lost 7 bases, the J end lost 6 bases, and 21 bases lay between the germline ends. DNA for the CDR3: TGTGCCAGCACCTTCCCCGGGACAAAATTATCCGGGGAGCTGTTTTTT. Translated: CASTFPGTKLSGELFF.

This clone appeared a few times. V gene TRBV19 combines with J gene TRBJ1-5; D call uncertain. The CDR3 spans 14 residues. CDR1 is LNHDA and CDR2 is SQIVND in the germline V gene (reference sequence). V was clipped by 8 bases and J by 1 base, with 12 bases between them. Written as DNA, the CDR3 is TGTGCCAGTGGGCCTGGAAGGAGCAATCAGCCCCAGCATTTT. Its protein product is CASGPGRSNQPQHF. The whole variable domain, filled in from reference TRBV19 and TRBJ1-5, reads DGGITQSPKYLFRKEGQNVTLSCEQNLNHDAMYWYRQDPGQGLRLIYYSQIVNDFQKGDIAEGYSVSREKKESFPLTVTSAQKNPTAFYLCASGPGRSNQPQHFGDGTRLSIL.

The V gene is TRBV7-8, the J gene TRBJ1-3, with D perhaps matching TRBD1 (5 bases). Trimming shortened V by 4 bases and J by 2 bases, and 18 bases separated the two germline ends. Germline CDR1 SGHVS, CDR2 FQNEAQ. This CDR3 region has 17 residues. The chain's CDR3 is CASSSVPGGGAGNTIYF. The CDR3 bases are TGTGCCAGCAGCTCGGTCCCGGGGGGAGGCGCTGGAAACACCATATATTTT. Filled out from reference TRBV7-8 and TRBJ1-3, the complete variable domain reads GAGVSQSPRYKVAKRGQDVALRCDPISGHVSLFWYQQALGQGPEFLTYFQNEAQLDKSGLPSDRFFAERPEGSVSTLKIQRTQQEDSAVYLCASSSVPGGGAGNTIYFGEGSWLTVV.

This clone was seen a handful of times. This chain links TRBV28 with TRBJ1-1, with TRBD1 identical over 9 bases. The CDR3 runs 17 residues. V lost 7 bases, J lost 4 bases, and 16 bases stayed unmatched. Germline V lookup: CDR1 MDHEN, CDR2 SYDVKM. DNA of the CDR3: TGTGCCAGCACTCCTCCCGCCGGGACAGGGTTTTTCACTGAAGCTTTCTTT. This translates into CASTPPAGTGFFTEAFF.

The rearrangement uses TRBV18 and TRBJ2-3; maybe TRBD2 (6 bases). Germline V gene lookup returns CDR1 KGHSH and CDR2 LQKENI. Trimming cost V 3 bases and J 4 bases, with 17 bases left between them. The CDR3 spans 16 residues. Written as DNA, the CDR3 is TGTGCCAGCTCACCCGACCGACCCGGGGGATCAGATACGCAGTATTTT. It specifies CASSPDRPGGSDTQYF.

The V gene is TRBV5-1, the J gene TRBJ2-2; 10 bases map to TRBD2. Germline V lookup: CDR1 SGHRS, CDR2 YFSETQ. CDR3 length equals 14 residues. Trimming removed 7 bases from V and 2 bases from J; junction bases left unmatched: 2. The CDR3 protein is CASQRGGNTGELFF. CDR3 coding DNA: TGCGCCAGCCAGCGGGGGGGCAACACCGGGGAGCTGTTTTTT.

The chain uses TRBV2 and TRBJ2-1, with TRBD2 identical over 15 bases. The V gene end was trimmed by 5 bases and the J gene end by 8 bases; junction bases not matched to a gene: 7. Germline loops: CDR1 SNHLY, CDR2 FYNNEI. This CDR3 is built from 16 residues. The CDR3 protein is CASSWTSGGVADEQFF. DNA for the CDR3: TGTGCCAGCAGTTGGACTAGCGGGGGGGTTGCAGATGAGCAGTTCTTC.

This clone showed up just once. The V gene is TRBV6-6, the J gene TRBJ2-3; D is possibly TRBD1 (5 bases). The CDR3 runs 13 residues. In germline, CDR1 is MNHNY, CDR2 SVGAGI (reference sequence). V dropped 5 bases and J dropped 4 bases, with 10 bases sitting between them. CDR3 nucleotide sequence: TGTGCCAGCAGTCCAGGGCTTCCAGATACGCAGTATTTT. Its protein product is CASSPGLPDTQYF.

J is TRBJ1-5 and V is TRBV3-1 (or the pseudogene TRBV3-2); TRBD1 aligns across 9 bases. This CDR3 has 16 amino acids. CDR1 and CDR2 (germline): LGHDT, YNNKEL (reference sequence). The J segment lost 3 bases and the V segment lost 3 bases, leaving 6 bases of the junction unmatched. The CDR3 DNA follows: TGTGCCAGCAGCCAGGGACAGGGTGTTATCAATCAGCCCCAGCATTTT. Translating it yields CASSQGQGVINQPQHF.

The J gene is TRBJ1-1, the V gene TRBV19, with 7 bases that match TRBD1. The V segment lost 9 bases and the J segment 3 bases; nucleotides outside the gene matches: 13. The CDR3 consists of 15 residues. CDR1 and CDR2 from the germline V gene are LNHDA and SQIVND (reference sequence). In DNA form, the CDR3 reads TGTGCCAGCGACGGACAGGCCTTCGGGGACACTGAAGCTTTCTTT. Encoded protein: CASDGQAFGDTEAFF.

The chain is built from TRBV24-1 and TRBJ2-5; 7 bases are a match to TRBD1. This CDR3 has 15 residues. The trim removed 4 bases at V and 7 bases at J, leaving 11 bases unmatched. CDR1 is KGHDR and CDR2 is SFDVKD in the germline V gene. The CDR3 DNA reads TGTGCCACCAGTGACGGGACAGTACCGGGGAGGACCCAGTACTTC. Protein: CATSDGTVPGRTQYF.

V is TRBV4-1 and J is TRBJ1-3, with D unresolved. This CDR3 has 15 residues. V lost 1 base to trimming and J lost 3 bases, with 10 bases between them. Germline V gene data show CDR1 as MGHRA and CDR2 as YSYEKL. The CDR3 DNA reads TGCGCCAGCAGCCAAGTCGAGTCACTTGGAAACACCATATATTTT. This codes for CASSQVESLGNTIYF.

This sequence joins TRBV19 and TRBJ1-6; TRBD1 matches at 8 bases. The germline V gene encodes CDR1 LNHDA and CDR2 SQIVND (reference sequence). CDR3 length equals 15 residues. Trimming removed 2 bases from V and 9 bases from J; junction bases left unmatched: 6. DNA for the CDR3: TGTGCCAGTAGTATAACCCAGGGGGCAGTTTCACCCCTCCACTTT. It specifies CASSITQGAVSPLHF.

This clone was recorded a few times. The chain carries TRBV6-5 and TRBJ1-1; no clear D gene. V was trimmed by 6 bases and J by 0 bases, leaving 14 bases between them. Germline V lookup: CDR1 MNHEY, CDR2 SVGAGI. This CDR3 comprises 15 residues. The CDR3 DNA sequence: TGTGCCAGCAGACGATACGGGGTGCTGAACACTGAAGCTTTCTTT. It specifies CASRRYGVLNTEAFF.

The chain joins TRBV19 to TRBJ1-4; D might be TRBD1 (5 bases). CDR1 is LNHDA and CDR2 is SQIVND in the germline V gene (reference sequence). This CDR3 has 14 residues. Trimming cost V 7 bases and J 8 bases, with 17 bases left between them. CDR3: CASTGGSYREKLFF. The CDR3 DNA reads TGTGCCAGTACGGGGGGTTCATATCGAGAAAAACTGTTTTTT.

The chain has TRBV28 and TRBJ1-1; TRBD1 agrees at 10 bases. This CDR3 spans 15 amino acids. Germline values: CDR1 MDHEN, CDR2 SYDVKM. V lost 6 bases, J lost 5 bases, and 9 bases stayed unmatched. In DNA, the CDR3 is TGTGCCAGCAGCTCTCCGGACAGGGGGAGAACTGAAGCTTTCTTT. Its protein is CASSSPDRGRTEAFF.